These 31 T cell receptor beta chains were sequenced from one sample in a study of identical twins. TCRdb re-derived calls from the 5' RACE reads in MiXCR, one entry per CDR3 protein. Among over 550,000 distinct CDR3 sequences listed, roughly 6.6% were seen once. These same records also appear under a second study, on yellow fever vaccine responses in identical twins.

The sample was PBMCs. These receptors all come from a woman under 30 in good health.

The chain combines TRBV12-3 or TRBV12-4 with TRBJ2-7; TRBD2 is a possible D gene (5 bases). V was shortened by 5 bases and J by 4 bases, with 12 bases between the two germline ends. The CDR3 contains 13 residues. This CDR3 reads CASSPSGRYEQYF. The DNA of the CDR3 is TGTGCCAGCAGTCCCAGCGGAAGGTACGAGCAGTACTTC.

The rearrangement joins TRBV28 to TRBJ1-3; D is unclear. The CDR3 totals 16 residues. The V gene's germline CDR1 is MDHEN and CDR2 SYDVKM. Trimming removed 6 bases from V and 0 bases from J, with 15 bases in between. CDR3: CASSSVGQRSGNTIYF. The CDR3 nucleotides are TGTGCCAGCAGCTCCGTTGGGCAGCGCTCTGGAAACACCATATATTTT.

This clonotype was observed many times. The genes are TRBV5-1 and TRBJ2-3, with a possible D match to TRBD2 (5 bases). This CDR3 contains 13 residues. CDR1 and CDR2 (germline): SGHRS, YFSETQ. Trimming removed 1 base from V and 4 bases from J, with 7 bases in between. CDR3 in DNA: TGCGCCAGCAGCTTGTCTAGCTCAGATACGCAGTATTTT. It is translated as CASSLSSSDTQYF.

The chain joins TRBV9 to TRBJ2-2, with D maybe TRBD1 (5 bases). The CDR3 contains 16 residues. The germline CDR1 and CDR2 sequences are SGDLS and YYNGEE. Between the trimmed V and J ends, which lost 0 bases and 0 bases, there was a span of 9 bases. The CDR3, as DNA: TGTGCCAGCAGCGTAGTTACCAGGGCGAACACCGGGGAGCTGTTTTTT. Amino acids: CASSVVTRANTGELFF.

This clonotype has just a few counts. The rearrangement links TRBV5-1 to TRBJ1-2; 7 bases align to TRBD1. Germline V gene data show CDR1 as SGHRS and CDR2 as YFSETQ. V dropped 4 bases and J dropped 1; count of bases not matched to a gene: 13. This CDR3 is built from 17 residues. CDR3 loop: CASSPGDRDGVNYGYTF. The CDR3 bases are TGCGCCAGCAGCCCCGGTGACAGGGACGGAGTTAACTATGGCTACACCTTC. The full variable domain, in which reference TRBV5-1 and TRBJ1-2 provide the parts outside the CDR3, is KAGVTQTPRYLIKTRGQQVTLSCSPISGHRSVSWYQQTPGQGLQFLFEYFSETQRNKGNFPGRFSGRQFSNSRSEMNVSTLELGDSALYLCASSPGDRDGVNYGYTFGSGTRLTVV.

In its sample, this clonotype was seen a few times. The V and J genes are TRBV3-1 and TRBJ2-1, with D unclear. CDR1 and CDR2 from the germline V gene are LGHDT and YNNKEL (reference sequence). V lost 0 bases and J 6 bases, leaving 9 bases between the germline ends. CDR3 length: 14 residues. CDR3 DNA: TGTGCCAGCAGCCAAGATCCTACATTCAATGAGCAGTTCTTC. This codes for CASSQDPTFNEQFF.

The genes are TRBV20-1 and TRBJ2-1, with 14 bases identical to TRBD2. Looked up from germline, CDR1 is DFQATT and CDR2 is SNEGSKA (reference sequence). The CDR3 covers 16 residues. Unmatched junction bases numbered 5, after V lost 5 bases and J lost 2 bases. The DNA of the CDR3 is TGCAGTGCTCCCGGGACTAGCGGGGGACCCTACAATGAGCAGTTCTTC. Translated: CSAPGTSGGPYNEQFF.

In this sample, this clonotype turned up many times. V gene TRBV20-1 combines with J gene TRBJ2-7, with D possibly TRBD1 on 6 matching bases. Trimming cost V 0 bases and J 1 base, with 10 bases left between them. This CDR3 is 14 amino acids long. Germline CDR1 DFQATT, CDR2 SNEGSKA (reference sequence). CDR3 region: CSAREGQGSYEQYV. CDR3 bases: TGCAGTGCTAGAGAAGGGCAGGGGTCCTACGAGCAGTACGTC.

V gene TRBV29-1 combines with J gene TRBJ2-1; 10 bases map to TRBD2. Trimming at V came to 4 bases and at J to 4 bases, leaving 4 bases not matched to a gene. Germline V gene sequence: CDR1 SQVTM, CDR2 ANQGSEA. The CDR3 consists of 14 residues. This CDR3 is CSVVVLAGYNEQFF. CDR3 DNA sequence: TGCAGCGTTGTGGTACTAGCGGGATACAATGAGCAGTTCTTC.

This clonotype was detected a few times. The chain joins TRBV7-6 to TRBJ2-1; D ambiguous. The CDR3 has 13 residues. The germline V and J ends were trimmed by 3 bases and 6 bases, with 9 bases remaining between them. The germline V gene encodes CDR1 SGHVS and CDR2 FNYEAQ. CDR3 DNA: TGTGCCAGCAGCTTTAACATTCGCAATGAGCAGTTCTTC. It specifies CASSFNIRNEQFF.

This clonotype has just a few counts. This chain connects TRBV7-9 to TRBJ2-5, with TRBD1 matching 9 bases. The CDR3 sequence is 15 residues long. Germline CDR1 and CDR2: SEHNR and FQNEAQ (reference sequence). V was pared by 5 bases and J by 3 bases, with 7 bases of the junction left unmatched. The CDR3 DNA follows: TGTGCCAGCAGCCCACCGGACAGGGGCGAAGAGACCCAGTACTTC. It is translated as CASSPPDRGEETQYF. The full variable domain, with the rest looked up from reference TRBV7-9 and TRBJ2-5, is DTGVSQNPRHKITKRGQNVTFRCDPISEHNRLYWYRQTLGQGPEFLTYFQNEAQLEKSRLLSDRFSAERPKGSFSTLEIQRTEQGDSAMYLCASSPPDRGEETQYFGPGTRLLVL.

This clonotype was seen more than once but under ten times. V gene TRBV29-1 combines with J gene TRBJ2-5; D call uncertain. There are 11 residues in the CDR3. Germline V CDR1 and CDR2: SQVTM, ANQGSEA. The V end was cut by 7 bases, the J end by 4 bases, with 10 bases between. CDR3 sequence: CSAESGETQYF. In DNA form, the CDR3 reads TGCAGCGCCGAGTCAGGAGAGACCCAGTACTTC.

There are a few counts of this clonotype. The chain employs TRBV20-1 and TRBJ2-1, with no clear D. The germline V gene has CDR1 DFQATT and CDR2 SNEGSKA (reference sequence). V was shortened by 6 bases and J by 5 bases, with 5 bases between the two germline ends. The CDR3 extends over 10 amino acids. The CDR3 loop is CSAHDNEQFF. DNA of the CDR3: TGCAGTGCCCACGACAATGAGCAGTTCTTC.

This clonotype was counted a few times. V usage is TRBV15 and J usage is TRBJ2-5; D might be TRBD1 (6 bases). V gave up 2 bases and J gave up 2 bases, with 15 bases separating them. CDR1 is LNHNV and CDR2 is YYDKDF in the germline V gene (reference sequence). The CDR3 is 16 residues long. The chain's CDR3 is CATSRSRTGFQETQYF. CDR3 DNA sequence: TGTGCCACCAGCAGATCTCGAACAGGGTTTCAAGAGACCCAGTACTTC. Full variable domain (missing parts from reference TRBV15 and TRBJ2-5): DAMVIQNPRYQVTQFGKPVTLSCSQTLNHNVMYWYQQKSSQAPKLLFHYYDKDFNNEADTPDNFQSRRPNTSFCFLDIRSPGLGDTAMYLCATSRSRTGFQETQYFGPGTRLLVL.

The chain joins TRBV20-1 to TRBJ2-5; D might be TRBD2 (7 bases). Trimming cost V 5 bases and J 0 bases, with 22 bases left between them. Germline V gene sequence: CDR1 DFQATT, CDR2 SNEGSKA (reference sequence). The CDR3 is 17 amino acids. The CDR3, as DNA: TGCAGTGCTTACCGTTCTGAGGGGGGGCCGTACCAAGAGACCCAGTACTTC. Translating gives CSAYRSEGGPYQETQYF.

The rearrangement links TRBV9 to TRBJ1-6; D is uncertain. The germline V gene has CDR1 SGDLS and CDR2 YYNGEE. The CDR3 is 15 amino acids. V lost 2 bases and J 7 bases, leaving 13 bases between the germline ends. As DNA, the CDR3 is TGTGCCAGCAGCGTCGAACATGACGGGAATTCACCCCTCCACTTT. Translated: CASSVEHDGNSPLHF.

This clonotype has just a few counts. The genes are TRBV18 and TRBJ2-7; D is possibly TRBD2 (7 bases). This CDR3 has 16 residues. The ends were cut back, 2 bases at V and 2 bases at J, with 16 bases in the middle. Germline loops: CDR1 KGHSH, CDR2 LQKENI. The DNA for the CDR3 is TGTGCCAGCTCACCAGATAGGGGGGGGGCCGCCTACGAGCAGTACGTC. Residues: CASSPDRGGAAYEQYV.

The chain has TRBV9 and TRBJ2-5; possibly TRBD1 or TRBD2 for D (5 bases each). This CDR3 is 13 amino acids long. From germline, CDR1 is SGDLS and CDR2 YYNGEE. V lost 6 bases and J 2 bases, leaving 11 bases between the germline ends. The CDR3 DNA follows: TGTGCCAGCAACGGGGCAGGGCAAGAGACCCAGTACTTC. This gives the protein CASNGAGQETQYF. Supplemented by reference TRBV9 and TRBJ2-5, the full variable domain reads DSGVTQTPKHLITATGQRVTLRCSPRSGDLSVYWYQQSLDQGLQFLIQYYNGEERAKGNILERFSAQQFPDLHSELNLSSLELGDSALYFCASNGAGQETQYFGPGTRLLVL.

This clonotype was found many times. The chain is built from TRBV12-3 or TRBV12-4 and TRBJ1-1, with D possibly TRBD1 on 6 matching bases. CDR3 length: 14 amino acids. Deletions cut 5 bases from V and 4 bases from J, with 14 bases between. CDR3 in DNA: TGTGCCAGCAGTCCGCAAACAGGGTTCACTGAAGCTTTCTTT. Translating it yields CASSPQTGFTEAFF.

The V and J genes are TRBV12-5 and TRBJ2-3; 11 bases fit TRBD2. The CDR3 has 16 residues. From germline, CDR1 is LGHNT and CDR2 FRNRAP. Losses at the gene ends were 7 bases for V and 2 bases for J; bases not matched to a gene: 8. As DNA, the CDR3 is TGTGCTAGTGTCCAAGGACTAGCGGGCTACACAGATACGCAGTATTTT. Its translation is CASVQGLAGYTDTQYF.

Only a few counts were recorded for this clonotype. CDR3 region: CSASAGLEYNEQFF. The CDR3 nucleotides read TGCAGTGCTAGTGCGGGACTAGAGTACAATGAGCAGTTCTTC. The chain has TRBV20-1 and TRBJ2-1; 8 bases are a match to TRBD2. V trimming: 3 bases; J trimming: 4 bases; junction bases outside the gene matches: 5. The CDR3 extends over 14 amino acids. Germline V gives CDR1 DFQATT, CDR2 SNEGSKA (reference sequence).

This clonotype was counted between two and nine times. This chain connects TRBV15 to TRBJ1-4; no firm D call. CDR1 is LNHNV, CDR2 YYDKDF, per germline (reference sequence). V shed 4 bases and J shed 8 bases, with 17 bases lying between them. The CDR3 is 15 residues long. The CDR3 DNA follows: TGTGCCACCAGCATGATCATGGGAGGGCAAGAAAAACTGTTTTTT. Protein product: CATSMIMGGQEKLFF.

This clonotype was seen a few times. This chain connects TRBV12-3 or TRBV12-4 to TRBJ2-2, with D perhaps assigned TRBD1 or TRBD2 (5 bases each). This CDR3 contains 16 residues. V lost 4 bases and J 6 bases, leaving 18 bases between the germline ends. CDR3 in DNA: TGTGCCAGCAGTTCGGGACGTACGAACATGGCCGGGGAGCTGTTTTTT. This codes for CASSSGRTNMAGELFF.

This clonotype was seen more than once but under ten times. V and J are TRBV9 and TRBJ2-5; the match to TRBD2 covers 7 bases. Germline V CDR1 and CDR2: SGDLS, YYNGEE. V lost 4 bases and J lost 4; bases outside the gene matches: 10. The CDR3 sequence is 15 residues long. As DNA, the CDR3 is TGTGCCAGCAGCACCCAAGCGGGATCGGGAGAGACCCAGTACTTC. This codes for CASSTQAGSGETQYF.

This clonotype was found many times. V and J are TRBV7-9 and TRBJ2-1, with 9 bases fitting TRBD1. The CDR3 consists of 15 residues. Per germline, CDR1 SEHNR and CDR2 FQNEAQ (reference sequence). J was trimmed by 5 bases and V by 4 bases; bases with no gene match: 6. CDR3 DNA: TGTGCCAGCAGCTCAATGGACAGGGGACACAATGAGCAGTTCTTC. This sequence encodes CASSSMDRGHNEQFF.

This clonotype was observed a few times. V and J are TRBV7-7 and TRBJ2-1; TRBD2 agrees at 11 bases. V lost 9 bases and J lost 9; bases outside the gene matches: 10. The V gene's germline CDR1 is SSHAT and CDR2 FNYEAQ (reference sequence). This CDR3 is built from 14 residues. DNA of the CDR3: TGTGCCAGTAGGACCACCGGGACTAGCGGTGAGCAGTTCTTC. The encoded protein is CASRTTGTSGEQFF.

DNA for the CDR3: TGCAGTGCTAGACACAAGCTAGCGGGGAGGGAGACCCAGTACTTC. Translating it yields CSARHKLAGRETQYF. This rearrangement joins TRBV20-1 to TRBJ2-5, with 9 bases lining up with TRBD2. Germline loops: CDR1 DFQATT, CDR2 SNEGSKA (reference sequence). Germline trimming cut 2 bases from V and 5 bases from J; bases unmatched to any gene: 9. The CDR3 length is 15 residues.

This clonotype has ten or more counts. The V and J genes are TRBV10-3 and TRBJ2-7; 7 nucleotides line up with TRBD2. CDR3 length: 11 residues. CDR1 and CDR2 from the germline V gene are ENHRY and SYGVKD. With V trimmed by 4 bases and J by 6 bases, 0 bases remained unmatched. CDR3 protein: CAISGTSEQYF. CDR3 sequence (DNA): TGTGCCATCAGTGGGACTAGCGAGCAGTACTTC.

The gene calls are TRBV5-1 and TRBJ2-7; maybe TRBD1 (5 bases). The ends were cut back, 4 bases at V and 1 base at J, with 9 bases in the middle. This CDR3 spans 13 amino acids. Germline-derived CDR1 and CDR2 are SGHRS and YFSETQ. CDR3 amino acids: CASSPRASYEQYV. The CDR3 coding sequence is TGCGCCAGCAGCCCCAGGGCTTCCTACGAGCAGTACGTC.

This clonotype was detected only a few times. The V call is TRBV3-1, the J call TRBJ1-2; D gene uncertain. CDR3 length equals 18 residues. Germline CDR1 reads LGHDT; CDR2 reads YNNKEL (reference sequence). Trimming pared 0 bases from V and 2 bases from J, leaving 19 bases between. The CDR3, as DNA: TGTGCCAGCAGCCAAGATCGTCGCCCCAGAACGTCGAACTATGGCTACACCTTC. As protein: CASSQDRRPRTSNYGYTF.

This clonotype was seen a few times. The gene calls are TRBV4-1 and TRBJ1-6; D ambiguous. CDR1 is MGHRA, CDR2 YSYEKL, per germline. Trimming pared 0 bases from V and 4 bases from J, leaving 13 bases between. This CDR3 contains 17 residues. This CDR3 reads CASSQDIGRRYNSPLHF. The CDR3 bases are TGCGCCAGCAGCCAAGATATAGGCCGACGTTATAATTCACCCCTCCACTTT.